A single sample is the source of the 24 T cell receptor beta chains below, sequenced in a study of PD-1 blockade in classical Hodgkin lymphoma. Each of the patients experienced relapse following autologous stem cell transplantation, and their brentuximab vedotin exposure differed. By magnetic negative selection, CD4+ T cells were purified from thawed PBMCs. Sequenced by immunoSEQ multiplex PCR; TCRdb stores in-frame clones only, minus some. The sample gives tens of thousands of clones, over 80% of which show up once; more than 1.5% is in the top ten. The starting material was CD4+ T cells from blood, obtained at baseline. The receptor set was obtained from a human donor with classical Hodgkin lymphoma.

This clone was seen a few times. This rearrangement joins TRBV28 to TRBJ1-6; D is unclear. The CDR3 totals 14 residues. Germline lookup yields CDR1 MDHEN and CDR2 SYDVKM. Trimming left V 4 bases short and J 7 bases short, with 11 bases between. CDR3 nucleotides: TGTGCCAGCAGTTCCTTCTCAGAAAATTCACCCCTCCACTTT. Translated: CASSSFSENSPLHF.

The rearrangement joins TRBV6-5 to TRBJ2-7, with D perhaps given as TRBD1 or TRBD2 (5 bases each). The V end lost 2 bases, the J end lost 2 bases, and 13 bases lay between the germline ends. Germline CDR1 MNHEY, CDR2 SVGAGI. The length of the CDR3 is 15 residues. Written as DNA, the CDR3 is TGTGCCAGCAGTTACGGGGACGCTATACCCTACGAGCAGTACTTC. The encoded protein is CASSYGDAIPYEQYF.

This clone appeared a single time. V and J are TRBV5-4 and TRBJ2-1; no clear D. Trimming took off 0 bases at V and 5 bases at J, with 12 bases between the two ends. Germline-derived CDR1 and CDR2 are SGHNT and YYREEE (reference sequence). This CDR3 contains 15 residues. The CDR3 here is CASSLGPDGNNEQFF. In DNA form, the CDR3 reads TGTGCCAGCAGCTTGGGCCCGGACGGTAACAATGAGCAGTTCTTC.

This chain joins TRBV4-3 and TRBJ2-7, with D maybe TRBD1 (5 bases). The CDR3 has 13 amino acids. With 3 bases removed from V and 5 bases from J, the gap between germline ends came to 11 bases. In germline, CDR1 is LGHNA, CDR2 YSLEER. CDR3 sequence reads: CASSHLGHHEQYF. The CDR3 region has the DNA TGCGCCAGCAGCCATCTTGGACACCACGAGCAGTACTTC.

This chain links TRBV6-1 with TRBJ2-5, with a tentative D call TRBD2 (6 bases). Germline assignment: CDR1 MNHNS and CDR2 SASEGT. The V and J ends lost 4 bases and 3 bases respectively, with 15 bases between them. The CDR3 is made up of 15 amino acids. The CDR3 nucleotides read TGTGCCAGCAGTGGGGCCATTGGCGGGGAAGAGACCCAGTACTTC. It codes for CASSGAIGGEETQYF.

In nucleotides, the CDR3 is TGTGCCAGCAACCAGGTTCCAAGCTCCTACAATGAGCAGTTCTTC. The encoded protein is CASNQVPSSYNEQFF. V is TRBV5-4 and J is TRBJ2-1, with D uncertain. Germline CDR1 reads SGHNT; CDR2 reads YYREEE (reference sequence). The CDR3 runs 15 residues. V lost 6 bases, J lost 0 bases, and 13 bases lay in between.

The chain has TRBV19 and TRBJ1-6; the match to TRBD1 covers 7 bases. Germline values: CDR1 LNHDA, CDR2 SQIVND (reference sequence). Trimming removed 3 bases from V and 8 bases from J; junction bases left unmatched: 1. The CDR3 is 13 residues long. Written as DNA, the CDR3 is TGTGCCAGTAGTATGGGGACAGATTCACCCCTCCACTTT. Encoded protein: CASSMGTDSPLHF.

The chain is built from TRBV12-2 and TRBJ2-7; TRBD2 is the table's D call, not checked against the DNA. TRBV12-2 is marked as a pseudogene. This CDR3 has 11 residues. CDR3 loop: CASRRPYEQYF. The CDR3 nucleotides read TGTGCAAGTCGCCGTCCGTACGAGCAGTACTTC.

The V call is TRBV7-3, the J call TRBJ2-6; D remains ambiguous. Germline CDR1 reads SGHTA; CDR2 reads FQGTGA. The V gene lost 3 bases and the J gene lost 2 bases, with 8 bases spanning the gap. There are 15 residues in the CDR3. The CDR3 DNA follows: TGTGCCAGCAGCTTGAGCGAGGCTGGGGCCAACGTCCTGACTTTC. Protein product: CASSLSEAGANVLTF.

This chain joins TRBV12-5 and TRBJ1-1, with D possibly being TRBD1 (6 bases). Trimming took off 1 base at V and 5 bases at J, with 8 bases between the two ends. Germline loops: CDR1 LGHNT, CDR2 FRNRAP. CDR3 length: 13 residues. The CDR3 loop is CASGLATGTEAFF. CDR3 DNA: TGTGCTAGTGGTTTGGCAACAGGGACTGAAGCTTTCTTT.

This chain's CDR3 is CASSLGGPNSGNTIYF. The CDR3 nucleotides read TGTGCCAGCAGCTTGGGGGGACCGAACTCTGGAAACACCATATATTTT. This chain uses TRBV5-6 with TRBJ1-3; TRBD1 is a possible D gene (5 bases). Germline loops: CDR1 SGHDT, CDR2 YYEEEE. V gave up 0 bases and J gave up 0 bases, with 10 bases separating them. This CDR3 contains 16 residues.

The chain uses TRBV7-6 and TRBJ1-5; D uncertain. The V end was cut by 5 bases, the J end by 0 bases, with 11 bases between. The germline gives CDR1 SGHVS, CDR2 FNYEAQ. This CDR3 is built from 15 residues. CDR3 sequence: CASSPQHFSNQPQHF. In nucleotides, the CDR3 is TGTGCCAGCAGCCCCCAGCACTTTAGCAATCAGCCCCAGCATTTT.

The chain combines TRBV7-6 with TRBJ2-7; maybe TRBD2 (5 bases). V was clipped by 2 bases and J by 5 bases, with 13 bases between them. The CDR3 extends over 14 amino acids. From germline, CDR1 is SGHVS and CDR2 FNYEAQ. The CDR3 protein is CASSLLLGNNEQYF. The CDR3 region has the DNA TGTGCCAGCAGCTTATTACTAGGTAACAACGAGCAGTACTTC. The entire variable domain, with the rest obtained from reference TRBV7-6 and TRBJ2-7, is as follows: GAGVSQSPRYKVTKRGQDVALRCDPISGHVSLYWYRQALGQGPEFLTYFNYEAQQDKSGLPNDRFSAERPEGSISTLTIQRTEQRDSAMYRCASSLLLGNNEQYFGPGTRLTVT.

This chain connects TRBV14 to TRBJ1-1; D not resolved. This CDR3 is built from 14 residues. Between the trimmed V and J ends, which lost 0 bases and 3 bases, there was a span of 8 bases. Germline CDR1 reads SGHDN; CDR2 reads FVKESK. In nucleotides, the CDR3 is TGTGCCAGCAGCCAAGATCGGCCCTACACTGAAGCTTTCTTT. Amino acids: CASSQDRPYTEAFF.

V and J are TRBV6-5 and TRBJ2-1; 11 bases match TRBD2. The germline V gene has CDR1 MNHEY and CDR2 SVGAGI. This CDR3 contains 16 residues. The V gene end was trimmed by 0 bases and the J gene end by 5 bases; junction bases not matched to a gene: 3. CDR3 loop: CASSYSQTSGDNEQFF. As DNA, the CDR3 is TGTGCCAGCAGTTACTCGCAGACTAGCGGGGACAATGAGCAGTTCTTC.

The genes are TRBV7-2 and TRBJ2-7, with D perhaps assigned TRBD1 or TRBD2 (5 bases each). Germline-derived CDR1 and CDR2 are SGHTA and FQGNSA. The CDR3 sequence is 14 residues long. The V end was cut by 5 bases, the J end by 3 bases, with 14 bases between. CDR3 amino acids: CASSVGTVYYEQYF. The CDR3 DNA reads as TGTGCCAGCAGCGTCGGGACGGTTTACTACGAGCAGTACTTC.

In DNA, the CDR3 is TGTGCCACCGGACCGGGACAGGGGTTCGGCAATCAGCCCCAGCATTTT. This translates into CATGPGQGFGNQPQHF. This chain links TRBV6-6 with TRBJ1-5; 10 bases fit TRBD1. V was clipped by 10 bases and J by 2 bases; unmatched bases: 11. There are 16 residues in the CDR3. The germline gives CDR1 MNHNY, CDR2 SVGAGI (reference sequence).

The chain links TRBV30 to TRBJ1-1, with D uncertain. The CDR3 runs 13 residues. In germline, CDR1 is GTSNPN, CDR2 SVGIG (reference sequence). V dropped 2 bases and J dropped 2 bases, with 9 bases sitting between them. CDR3 protein: CAWSRPGNTEAFF. CDR3 sequence (DNA): TGTGCCTGGAGTCGCCCAGGAAACACTGAAGCTTTCTTT.

The chain recombines TRBV5-5 with TRBJ1-1; the D is unclear. The CDR3 has 13 amino acids. Trimming shortened V by 4 bases and J by 2 bases, and 9 bases separated the two germline ends. CDR1 and CDR2 from the germline V gene are SGHKS and YYEKEE (reference sequence). CDR3 region: CASSVQSNTEAFF. The CDR3 nucleotides are TGTGCCAGCAGCGTCCAGTCCAACACTGAAGCTTTCTTT.

The chain recombines TRBV6-6 with TRBJ1-1; maybe TRBD1 (5 bases). Trimming removed 0 bases from V and 0 bases from J, with 5 bases in between. This CDR3 is built from 14 residues. From germline, CDR1 is MNHNY and CDR2 SVGAGI (reference sequence). CDR3 nucleotides: TGTGCCAGCAGTTACTCCAGGGTGAACACTGAAGCTTTCTTT. Its protein is CASSYSRVNTEAFF.

The chain links TRBV11-3 to TRBJ1-1, with D unclear. The germline V gene has CDR1 SGHNT and CDR2 YENEEA. The V end was cut by 0 bases, the J end by 4 bases, with 15 bases between. This CDR3 is built from 16 residues. The chain's CDR3 is CASSLEIGRWGTEAFF. CDR3 nucleotides: TGTGCCAGCAGCTTAGAGATAGGGCGCTGGGGCACTGAAGCTTTCTTT.

The chain uses TRBV5-6 and TRBJ1-2, with D possibly TRBD1 on 5 matching bases. CDR1 and CDR2 from the germline V gene are SGHDT and YYEEEE. The ends were cut back, 0 bases at V and 5 bases at J, with 8 bases in the middle. This CDR3 spans 13 amino acids. The CDR3 reads CASSLGRGYGYTF. CDR3 DNA: TGTGCCAGCAGCTTGGGTAGGGGTTATGGCTACACCTTC.

The V call is TRBV11-2, the J call TRBJ1-2, with a tentative D call TRBD1 (5 bases). The CDR3 covers 15 residues. V lost 4 bases and J 8 bases, leaving 20 bases between the germline ends. Germline V gene sequence: CDR1 SGHAT, CDR2 FQNNGV. CDR3 nucleotide sequence: TGTGCCAGCAGCTCCCTGGACCCTTTTTGGGGCGGCTACACCTTC. Residues: CASSSLDPFWGGYTF. The variable domain in full, completed from reference TRBV11-2 and TRBJ1-2, reads EAGVAQSPRYKIIEKRQSVAFWCNPISGHATLYWYQQILGQGPKLLIQFQNNGVVDDSQLPKDRFSAERLKGVDSTLKIQPAKLEDSAVYLCASSSLDPFWGGYTFGSGTRLTVV.

This sequence joins TRBV7-2 and TRBJ2-2; a possible D gene is TRBD1 (5 bases). In germline, CDR1 is SGHTA, CDR2 FQGNSA. CDR3 length equals 14 residues. V lost 6 bases and J 2 bases, leaving 10 bases between the germline ends. In DNA form, the CDR3 reads TGTGCCAGCAGAAGGCAGGGCAACACCGGGGAGCTGTTTTTT. It yields the protein CASRRQGNTGELFF.